The present TCR beta chain was sequenced within a study of T-cell memory formation after mild COVID-19. The CDR3 spans 18 residues. V lost 3 bases, J lost 0 bases, and 15 bases lay in between. Germline CDR1 is LNHDA and CDR2 is SQIVND (reference sequence). In TCRdb, the 5' RACE reads were re-called with MiXCR into one record per CDR3 protein. The sample yields fewer than 250,000 distinct CDR3 sequences, roughly 18% seen once. The chain is built from TRBV19 and TRBJ2-6, with a possible D match to TRBD2 (6 bases). Specimen: PBMCs or a T cell subset sorted from them (not recorded which). This TCR was recovered from an adult woman who had mild COVID-19 (a few samples of this study predate the infection). Cell type and time point are not known. The CDR3 loop is CASSMGGGSLSGANVLTF. As DNA, the CDR3 is TGTGCCAGTAGTATGGGGGGAGGCAGCCTCTCTGGGGCCAACGTCCTGACTTTC.